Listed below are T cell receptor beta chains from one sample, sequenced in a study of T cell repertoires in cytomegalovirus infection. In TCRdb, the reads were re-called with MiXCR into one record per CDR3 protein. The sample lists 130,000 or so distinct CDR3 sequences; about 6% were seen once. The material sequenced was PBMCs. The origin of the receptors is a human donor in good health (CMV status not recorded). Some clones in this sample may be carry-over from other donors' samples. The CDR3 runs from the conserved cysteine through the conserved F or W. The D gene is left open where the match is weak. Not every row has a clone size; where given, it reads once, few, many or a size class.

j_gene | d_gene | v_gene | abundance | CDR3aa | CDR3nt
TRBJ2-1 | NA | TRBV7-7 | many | CASSRGDTYNEQFF | TGTGCCAGCAGCCGCGGGGACACGTACAATGAGCAGTTCTTC
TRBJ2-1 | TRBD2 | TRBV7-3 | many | CASSPPGGGRNEQFF | TGTGCCAGCAGCCCACCCGGGGGGGGCAGGAATGAGCAGTTCTTC
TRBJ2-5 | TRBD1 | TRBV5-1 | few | CASSLGGQGVVQETQYF | TGCGCCAGCAGCTTGGGGGGCCAGGGGGTAGTTCAAGAGACCCAGTACTTC
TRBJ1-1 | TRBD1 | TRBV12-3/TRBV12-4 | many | CASRSLRDRAIF | TGTGCCAGCAGATCCCTCCGGGACAGGGCCATCTTT
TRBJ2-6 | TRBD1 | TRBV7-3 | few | CASSLSTDRGFSGANVLTF | TGTGCCAGCAGCTTAAGTACGGACAGGGGTTTTTCTGGGGCCAACGTCCTGACTTTC
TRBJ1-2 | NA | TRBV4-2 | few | CASSQDRGGFNGYTF | TGTGCCAGCAGCCAAGATAGGGGGGGATTCAATGGCTACACCTTC
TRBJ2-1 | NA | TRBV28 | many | CASSFGNREQFF | TGTGCCAGCAGTTTCGGCAACCGTGAGCAGTTCTTC
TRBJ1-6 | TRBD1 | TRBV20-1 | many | CSATPPGGGSPLHF | TGCAGTGCGACCCCACCAGGGGGCGGTTCACCCCTCCACTTT
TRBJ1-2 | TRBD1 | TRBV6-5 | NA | CASSRAQQGGGYTF | TGTGCCAGCAGCCGGGCTCAACAGGGGGGTGGCTACACCTTC
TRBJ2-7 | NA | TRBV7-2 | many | CASSPVGFLLYEQYF | TGTGCCAGCAGCCCAGTGGGGTTTCTCCTCTACGAGCAGTACTTC
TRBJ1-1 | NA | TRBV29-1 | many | CSVASGLNTEAFF | TGCAGCGTTGCGTCAGGGCTGAACACTGAAGCTTTCTTT
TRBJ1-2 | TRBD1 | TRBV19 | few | CASSPSTGGYYGYTF | TGTGCCAGTAGTCCCTCGACAGGGGGCTACTATGGCTACACCTTC
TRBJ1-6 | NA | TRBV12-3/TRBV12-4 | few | CASSLREDSPLHF | TGTGCCAGCAGTCTCAGGGAAGATTCACCCCTCCACTTT
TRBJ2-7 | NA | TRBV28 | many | CASSSRDGVVGEQYF | TGTGCCAGCAGTAGTCGGGACGGGGTTGTAGGCGAGCAGTACTTC
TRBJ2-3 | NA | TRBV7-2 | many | CASSSLRDTQYF | TGTGCCAGCAGCTCGCTAAGGGATACGCAGTATTTT
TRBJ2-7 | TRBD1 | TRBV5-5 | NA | CASSKGTADYEQYF | TGTGCCAGCAGCAAGGGGACAGCAGACTACGAGCAGTACTTC
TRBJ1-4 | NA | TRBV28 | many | CASRPYGWGIGNEKLFF | TGTGCCAGCAGACCCTATGGTTGGGGCATCGGTAATGAAAAACTGTTTTTT
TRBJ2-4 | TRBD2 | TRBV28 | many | CASSLRAGGPRGAKNIQYF | TGTGCCAGCAGTTTACGGGCGGGGGGCCCAAGGGGGGCCAAAAACATTCAGTACTTC
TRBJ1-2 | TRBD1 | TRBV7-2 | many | CASSPPGQGRGYTF | TGTGCCAGCAGTCCACCGGGACAGGGTAGAGGCTACACCTTC
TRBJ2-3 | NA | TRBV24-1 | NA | CATPTYPGRDTQYF | TGTGCCACCCCTACCTACCCGGGGAGAGATACGCAGTATTTT
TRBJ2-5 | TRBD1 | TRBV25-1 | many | CASSETTGILETQYF | TGTGCCAGCAGTGAGACGACAGGGATCCTAGAGACCCAGTACTTC
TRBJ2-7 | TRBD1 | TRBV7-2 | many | CASSFNRDSFYEQYF | TGTGCCAGCAGCTTCAATCGGGACAGTTTCTACGAGCAGTACTTC
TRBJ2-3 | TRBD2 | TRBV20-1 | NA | CSASGLAGGADTQYF | TGCAGTGCTAGCGGACTAGCGGGGGGGGCCGATACGCAGTATTTT
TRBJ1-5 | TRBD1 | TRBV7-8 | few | CASSPRDRGFNQPQHF | TGTGCCAGCAGCCCGCGGGACAGGGGTTTCAATCAGCCCCAGCATTTT
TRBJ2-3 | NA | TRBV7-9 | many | CASSLLGDTQYF | TGTGCCAGCAGCTTACTGGGGGATACGCAGTATTTT
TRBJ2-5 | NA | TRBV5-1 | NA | CASSDGTFRETQYF | TGCGCCAGCAGCGACGGGACGTTTAGAGAGACCCAGTACTTC
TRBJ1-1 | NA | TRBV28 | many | CASSFVDEAFF | TGTGCCAGCAGTTTTGTGGATGAAGCTTTCTTT
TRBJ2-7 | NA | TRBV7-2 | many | CASSVRPASSYEQYF | TGTGCCAGCAGCGTTCGTCCAGCAAGCTCCTACGAGCAGTACTTC
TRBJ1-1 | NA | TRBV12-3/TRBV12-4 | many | CASRPRDTVMNTEAFF | TGTGCCAGCAGGCCCCGGGACACGGTTATGAACACTGAAGCTTTCTTT
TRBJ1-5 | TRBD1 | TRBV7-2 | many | CASSSRTGERSQPQHF | TGTGCCAGCAGCTCGCGGACAGGGGAACGGAGTCAGCCCCAGCATTTT
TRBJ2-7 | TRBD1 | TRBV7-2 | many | CASSLAVVGGQGSLEQYF | TGTGCCAGCAGCTTAGCGGTCGTTGGGGGACAGGGATCCCTCGAGCAGTACTTC
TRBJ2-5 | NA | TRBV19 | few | CASSIWQNQETQYF | TGTGCCAGTAGTATTTGGCAGAACCAAGAGACCCAGTACTTC
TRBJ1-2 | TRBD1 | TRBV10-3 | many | CAISGAPTGSYGYTF | TGTGCCATCAGTGGGGCTCCGACAGGGAGCTATGGCTACACCTTC
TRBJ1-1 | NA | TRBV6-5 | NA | CASRDSTVGLWNTEAFF | TGTGCCAGCAGGGACTCGACAGTGGGCCTTTGGAACACTGAAGCTTTCTTT
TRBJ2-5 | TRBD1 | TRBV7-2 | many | CASSIANRGPQETQYF | TGTGCCAGCAGCATCGCAAACAGGGGGCCCCAAGAGACCCAGTACTTC
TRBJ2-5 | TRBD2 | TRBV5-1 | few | CASSLERGVQETQYF | TGCGCCAGCAGCTTGGAGCGGGGGGTCCAAGAGACCCAGTACTTC
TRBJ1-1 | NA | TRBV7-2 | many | CASSSTRNTEAFF | TGTGCCAGCAGCTCAACGAGGAACACTGAAGCTTTCTTT
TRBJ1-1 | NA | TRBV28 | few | CASSNTISGYTEAFF | TGTGCCAGCAGCAACACCATTTCGGGGTACACTGAAGCTTTCTTT
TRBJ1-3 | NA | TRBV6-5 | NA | CASSTLLSSGNTIYF | TGTGCCAGCAGTACCCTTCTGAGCTCTGGAAACACCATATATTTT
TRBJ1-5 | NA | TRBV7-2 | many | CASGYSNQPQHF | TGTGCCAGCGGCTATAGCAATCAGCCCCAGCATTTT
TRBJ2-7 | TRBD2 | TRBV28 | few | CASTPGTGDYREQYF | TGTGCCAGCACCCCCGGGACCGGGGACTACCGCGAGCAGTACTTC
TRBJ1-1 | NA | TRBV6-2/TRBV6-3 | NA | CASRGAEQGSTEAFF | TGTGCCAGCAGGGGGGCGGAACAGGGTTCCACTGAAGCTTTCTTT
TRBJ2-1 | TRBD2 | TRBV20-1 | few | CSARASGGSRGEQFF | TGCAGTGCTAGGGCGAGCGGGGGGTCGAGGGGGGAGCAGTTCTTC
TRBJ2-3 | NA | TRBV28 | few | CASSLGYATDTQYF | TGTGCCAGCAGTTTAGGCTATGCCACAGATACGCAGTATTTT
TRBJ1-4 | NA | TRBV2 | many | CASRSPRGVNEKLFF | TGTGCCAGCAGGTCCCCTCGAGGGGTCAATGAAAAACTGTTTTTT
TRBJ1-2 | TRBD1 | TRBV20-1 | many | CSARDSGTAYGYTF | TGCAGTGCTAGAGATTCCGGGACAGCTTATGGCTACACCTTC
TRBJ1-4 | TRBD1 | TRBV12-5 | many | CASGLVPGQAGEKLFF | TGTGCTAGTGGTTTGGTTCCGGGACAGGCGGGTGAAAAACTGTTTTTT
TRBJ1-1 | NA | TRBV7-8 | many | CASSRVGTEAFF | TGTGCCAGCAGCAGGGTAGGCACTGAAGCTTTCTTT